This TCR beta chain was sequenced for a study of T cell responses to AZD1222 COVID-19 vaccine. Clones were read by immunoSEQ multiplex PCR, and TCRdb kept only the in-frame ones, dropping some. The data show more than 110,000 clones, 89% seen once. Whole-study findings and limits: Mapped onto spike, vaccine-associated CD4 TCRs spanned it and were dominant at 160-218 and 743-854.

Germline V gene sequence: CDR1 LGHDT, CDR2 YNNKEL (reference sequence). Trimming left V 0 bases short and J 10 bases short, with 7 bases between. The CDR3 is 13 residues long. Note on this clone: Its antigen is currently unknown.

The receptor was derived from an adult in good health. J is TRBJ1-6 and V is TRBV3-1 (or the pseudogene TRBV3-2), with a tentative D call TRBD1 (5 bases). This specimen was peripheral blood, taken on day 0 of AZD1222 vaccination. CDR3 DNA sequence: TGTGCCAGCAGCCAAGACGGGGACTCACCCCTCCACTTT. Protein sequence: CASSQDGDSPLHF.